This T cell receptor (beta chain) was obtained from a study of Ad26.COV2.S vaccination and SARS-CoV-2 variants. Study-wide results and caveats: Recipients of vaccine and of placebo showed similar breadth of their non-spike TCR repertoires.

Stated treatment: roughly 20 received Ad26.COV2.S at low or high dose, single or two shots; about five received placebo; per-sample allocation not given. Samples came from day 63 after the first vaccine or placebo injection. This CDR3 has 14 residues. Germline lookup yields CDR1 SGHDT and CDR2 YYEEEE. V dropped 0 bases and J dropped 4 bases, with 10 bases sitting between them. TCRdb's copy holds only in-frame clones and misses some; the assay was immunoSEQ multiplex PCR. The sample lists roughly 300,000 clones, about 88% occurring once. With respect to this clone: What it recognizes is unknown.

Source: peripheral blood, taken in a trial of Ad26.COV2.S vaccine versus placebo. This TCR was recovered from a person between 18 and 60 years old who received the Ad26.COV2.S COVID-19 vaccine or a placebo. The chain is built from TRBV5-6 and TRBJ1-2; D remains unclear. CDR3 DNA: TGTGCCAGCAGCTTGGTTGAGGGAACCTATGGCTACACCTTC. This translates into CASSLVEGTYGYTF.